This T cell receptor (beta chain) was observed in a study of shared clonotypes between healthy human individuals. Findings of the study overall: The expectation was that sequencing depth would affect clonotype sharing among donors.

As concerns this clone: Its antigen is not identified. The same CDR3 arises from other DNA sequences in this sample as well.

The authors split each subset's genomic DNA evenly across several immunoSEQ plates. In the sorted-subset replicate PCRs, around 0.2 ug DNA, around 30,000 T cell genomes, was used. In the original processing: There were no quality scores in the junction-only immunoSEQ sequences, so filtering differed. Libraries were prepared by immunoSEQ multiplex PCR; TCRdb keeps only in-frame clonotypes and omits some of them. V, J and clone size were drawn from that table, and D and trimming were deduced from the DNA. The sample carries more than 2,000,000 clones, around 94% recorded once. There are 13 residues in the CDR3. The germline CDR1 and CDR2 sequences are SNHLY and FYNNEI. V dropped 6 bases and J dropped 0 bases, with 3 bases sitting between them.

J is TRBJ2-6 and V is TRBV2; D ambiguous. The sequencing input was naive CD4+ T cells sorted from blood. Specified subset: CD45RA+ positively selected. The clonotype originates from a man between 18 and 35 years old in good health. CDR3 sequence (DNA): TGTGCCAGCAGGGGCTCTGGGGCCAACGTCCTGACTTTC. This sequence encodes CASRGSGANVLTF.